The 19 T cell receptor beta chains presented below share a single source sample, sequenced in a study of blood T cell repertoires in COVID-19. The assay was immunoSEQ multiplex PCR, and TCRdb's table has in-frame clones only and misses some. The repertoire holds about 26,000 clones, with 92% as singletons. The sample consisted of peripheral blood. These receptor sequences come from a human donor in a cohort sampled during active COVID-19.

V usage is TRBV24-1 and J usage is TRBJ1-1; 10 bases are a match to TRBD1. With 3 bases clipped from V and 5 bases from J, the junction kept 8 bases outside the gene matches. Germline V CDR1 and CDR2: KGHDR, SFDVKD. CDR3 length: 16 amino acids. In nucleotides, the CDR3 is TGTGCCACCAGTGATGCAAAGGACAGGGGGATTACTGAAGCTTTCTTT. Translating it yields CATSDAKDRGITEAFF.

CDR3 in amino acids: CASSPRQGADEQFF. CDR3 bases: TGTGCCAGCAGCCCGAGGCAGGGGGCTGATGAGCAGTTCTTC. The rearrangement uses TRBV3-1 (or the pseudogene TRBV3-2) and TRBJ2-1; 8 nucleotides line up with TRBD1. J was trimmed by 8 bases and V by 4 bases; bases with no gene match: 7. The germline V gene has CDR1 LGHDT and CDR2 YNNKEL (reference sequence). The CDR3 loop spans 14 amino acids.

The chain couples TRBV18 to TRBJ2-7, with D possibly matching TRBD2 (6 bases). The CDR3 has 13 amino acids. Trimming shortened V by 2 bases and J by 6 bases, and 11 bases separated the two germline ends. Germline CDR1 and CDR2: KGHSH and LQKENI. For the CDR3, the DNA is TGTGCCAGCTCACCAATTGGGGGGAGCGAGCAGTACGTC. Protein sequence: CASSPIGGSEQYV.

This chain connects TRBV10-2 to TRBJ2-5, with unresolved D. Germline V lookup: CDR1 WSHSY, CDR2 SAAADI. The CDR3 is 12 residues long. V dropped 7 bases and J dropped 1 base, with 7 bases sitting between them. CDR3 protein: CASTNLQETQYF. CDR3 coding DNA: TGCGCCAGCACTAACCTCCAAGAGACCCAGTACTTC.

This clone appeared once. The gene calls are TRBV6-5 and TRBJ1-1; 9 bases agree with TRBD1. Germline V CDR1 and CDR2: MNHEY, SVGAGI. The J segment lost 4 bases and the V segment lost 6 bases, leaving 9 bases of the junction unmatched. The CDR3 is 15 residues long. CDR3 bases: TGTGCCAGCAGACCACAGGGGGCCGTCGCCACTGAAGCTTTCTTT. Residues: CASRPQGAVATEAFF.

In this sample, this clone turned up a few times. Here the CDR3 reads CASTSGRSNSPLHF. CDR3 coding DNA: TGTGCCAGCACGTCGGGGAGGTCGAATTCACCCCTCCACTTT. The genes are TRBV2 and TRBJ1-6; D call uncertain. Trimming took 7 bases from V and 7 from J, leaving 14 bases between them. The CDR3 loop spans 14 amino acids. Germline V gene data show CDR1 as SNHLY and CDR2 as FYNNEI.

V and J are TRBV2 and TRBJ1-1; TRBD1 agrees at 8 bases. Per germline, CDR1 SNHLY and CDR2 FYNNEI. Unmatched junction bases numbered 14, after V lost 6 bases and J lost 11 bases. This CDR3 contains 14 residues. CDR3 loop: CASRAMGRGLTAFF. As DNA, the CDR3 is TGTGCCAGCAGAGCCATGGGCAGGGGGCTTACGGCTTTCTTT.

The V gene is TRBV10-1, the J gene TRBJ2-2; TRBD1 matches at 8 bases. The V segment lost 0 bases and the J segment 6 bases; nucleotides outside the gene matches: 6. Germline V gene sequence: CDR1 WNHNN, CDR2 SYGVQD (reference sequence). The CDR3 has 16 amino acids. The CDR3 loop is CASSESGRGLAGELFF. CDR3 nucleotides: TGCGCCAGCAGTGAGTCGGGCAGGGGGCTCGCCGGGGAGCTGTTTTTT.

The chain is built from TRBV7-9 and TRBJ2-1; TRBD2 matches at 12 bases. The CDR3 is made up of 16 amino acids. V shed 7 bases, J shed 8 bases, and the junction held 12 bases outside the gene matches. Germline V gene sequence: CDR1 SEHNR, CDR2 FQNEAQ (reference sequence). CDR3 residues: CASTFPSGGASYEQFF. Here the CDR3 DNA reads TGTGCCAGCACCTTCCCTAGCGGGGGGGCATCCTATGAGCAGTTCTTC. The full variable domain, completed using reference TRBV7-9 and TRBJ2-1, is DTGVSQNPRHKITKRGQNVTFRCDPISEHNRLYWYRQTLGQGPEFLTYFQNEAQLEKSRLLSDRFSAERPKGSFSTLEIQRTEQGDSAMYLCASTFPSGGASYEQFFGPGTRLTVL.

This chain uses TRBV6-1 with TRBJ2-1, with 10 bases identical to TRBD2. Germline assignment: CDR1 MNHNS and CDR2 SASEGT. J lost 5 bases, V lost 0 bases, and 19 bases had no gene match. The CDR3 extends over 21 amino acids. CDR3 region: CASSEANRGLAGASRDNEQFF. The CDR3 DNA reads as TGTGCCAGCAGTGAAGCGAACCGGGGGCTAGCGGGGGCCTCCCGGGACAATGAGCAGTTCTTC.

The chain carries TRBV24-1 and TRBJ2-3, with TRBD2 identical over 11 bases. The CDR3 runs to 17 residues. CDR1 and CDR2 from the germline V gene are KGHDR and SFDVKD. The V gene end was trimmed by 3 bases and the J gene end by 2 bases; junction bases not matched to a gene: 6. CDR3 nucleotides: TGTGCCACCAGTGATATGACTAGCGGGGAATACACAGATACGCAGTATTTT. It specifies CATSDMTSGEYTDTQYF.

This clone was counted a single time. This sequence joins TRBV9 and TRBJ1-2; TRBD1 matches 7 bases. Per the germline V gene, CDR1 is SGDLS and CDR2 is YYNGEE. The CDR3 is 14 amino acids. Trimming took 2 bases from V and 4 from J; bases not matched to a gene: 5. The CDR3 protein is CASSVGDSPYGYTF. The CDR3 DNA reads as TGTGCCAGCAGCGTTGGGGACAGCCCCTATGGCTACACCTTC.

V usage is TRBV6-5 and J usage is TRBJ2-5, with 7 bases fitting TRBD2. The trim removed 1 base at V and 2 bases at J, leaving 4 bases unmatched. Germline CDR1 is MNHEY and CDR2 is SVGAGI. The CDR3 runs 15 residues. This CDR3 reads CASSYWGAGQETQYF. For the CDR3, the DNA is TGTGCCAGCAGTTACTGGGGAGCGGGGCAAGAGACCCAGTACTTC.

This sequence joins TRBV2 and TRBJ2-5; D not resolved. Germline CDR1 and CDR2: SNHLY and FYNNEI. The CDR3 loop spans 11 amino acids. Deletions cut 3 bases from V and 4 bases from J, with 3 bases between. CDR3 DNA: TGTGCCAGCAGTGATCGAGAGACCCAGTACTTC. Its translation is CASSDRETQYF.

The chain couples TRBV6-2 or TRBV6-3 to TRBJ1-5; D might be TRBD1 (5 bases). V was shortened by 2 bases and J by 11 bases, with 16 bases between the two germline ends. Germline-derived CDR1 and CDR2 are MNHEY and SVGEGT. The length of the CDR3 is 14 residues. The CDR3 bases are TGTGCCAGCAGTTACGACCAGGGTGAGCCGTCCCAGCATTTT. This translates into CASSYDQGEPSQHF.

The J gene is TRBJ1-2, the V gene TRBV19; D unclear. The CDR3 loop spans 13 amino acids. Trimming cost V 5 bases and J 11 bases, with 18 bases left between them. The germline gives CDR1 LNHDA, CDR2 SQIVND (reference sequence). The CDR3 loop is CASSVRGELGYTF. The CDR3 coding sequence is TGTGCCAGTAGTGTTCGCGGCGAGTTAGGATACACCTTC.

The J gene is TRBJ1-1, the V gene TRBV6-5, with TRBD1 identical over 8 bases. The CDR3 totals 13 residues. J gave up 4 bases and V 6 bases, and 4 bases lay outside the gene matches. Germline V gene sequence: CDR1 MNHEY, CDR2 SVGAGI. CDR3 protein: CASRLDRGTEAFF. CDR3 nucleotide sequence: TGTGCCAGCAGATTAGACAGGGGCACTGAAGCTTTCTTT.

The V and J genes are TRBV5-1 and TRBJ2-5; D is possibly TRBD1 (5 bases). Trimming shortened V by 4 bases and J by 2 bases, and 15 bases separated the two germline ends. This CDR3 has 15 amino acids. Germline CDR1 is SGHRS and CDR2 is YFSETQ. The CDR3 sequence is CASSENQGLQETQYF. As DNA, the CDR3 is TGCGCCAGCAGCGAGAACCAGGGTCTTCAAGAGACCCAGTACTTC.

Worth noting for this clone: The sample contains more than one DNA sequence encoding this CDR3. V gene TRBV10-2 combines with J gene TRBJ1-2; D is possibly TRBD1 (6 bases). Germline CDR1 and CDR2: WSHSY and SAAADI. The length of the CDR3 is 14 residues. Between the trimmed V and J ends, which lost 7 bases and 4 bases, there was a span of 16 bases. CDR3 nucleotide sequence: TGCGCCAGCAATAGACAACAGGGCACCTATGGCTACACCTTC. Protein sequence: CASNRQQGTYGYTF.